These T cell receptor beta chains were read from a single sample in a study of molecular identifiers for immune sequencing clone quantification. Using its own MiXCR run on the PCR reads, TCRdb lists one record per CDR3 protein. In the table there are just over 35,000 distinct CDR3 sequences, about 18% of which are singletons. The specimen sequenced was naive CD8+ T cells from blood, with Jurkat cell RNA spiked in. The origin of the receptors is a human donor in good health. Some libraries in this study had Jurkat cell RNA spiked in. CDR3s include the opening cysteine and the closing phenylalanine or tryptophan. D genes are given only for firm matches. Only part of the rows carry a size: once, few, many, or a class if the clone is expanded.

cdr3_aa: CASSQDPDPYGYTF
cdr3_nt: TGTGCCAGCAGCCAAGACCCGGACCCCTATGGCTACACCTTC
v_call: TRBV3-1
d_call: .
j_call: TRBJ1-2
clone_size: many

cdr3_aa: CAWSVLPNYGYTF
cdr3_nt: TGTGCCTGGAGTGTCCTGCCTAACTATGGCTACACCTTC
v_call: TRBV30
d_call: .
j_call: TRBJ1-2
clone_size: few

cdr3_aa: CASSGTGSEETQYF
cdr3_nt: TGTGCCAGCAGTGGGACAGGGTCGGAGGAGACCCAGTACTTC
v_call: TRBV2
d_call: TRBD1
j_call: TRBJ2-5
clone_size: many

cdr3_aa: CASSMFGTGDPEAFF
cdr3_nt: TGTGCCAGCAGCATGTTCGGGACAGGGGACCCTGAAGCTTTCTTT
v_call: TRBV11-2
d_call: TRBD1
j_call: TRBJ1-1
clone_size: few

cdr3_aa: CASTGWGNEQFF
cdr3_nt: TGTGCCAGCACGGGCTGGGGGAATGAGCAGTTCTTC
v_call: TRBV9
d_call: .
j_call: TRBJ2-1
clone_size: .

cdr3_aa: CAWSGLALEQFF
cdr3_nt: TGTGCCTGGAGTGGACTAGCCCTTGAGCAGTTCTTC
v_call: TRBV30
d_call: TRBD2
j_call: TRBJ2-1
clone_size: medium-sized

cdr3_aa: CSAFTELPVSDTQYF
cdr3_nt: TGCAGTGCTTTCACCGAGCTGCCTGTCTCAGATACGCAGTATTTT
v_call: TRBV20-1
d_call: .
j_call: TRBJ2-3
clone_size: medium-sized

cdr3_aa: CASSSVLAGSDTQYF
cdr3_nt: TGTGCCAGCAGTTCCGTACTAGCGGGATCAGATACGCAGTATTTT
v_call: TRBV6-6
d_call: TRBD2
j_call: TRBJ2-3
clone_size: medium-sized

cdr3_aa: CASSQDPGRLSLESNYGYTF
cdr3_nt: TGCGCCAGCAGCCAAGACCCAGGCAGGCTTAGCTTGGAATCTAACTATGGCTACACCTTC
v_call: TRBV4-1
d_call: .
j_call: TRBJ1-2
clone_size: many

cdr3_aa: CASSQDAGGYTEAFF
cdr3_nt: TGCGCCAGCAGCCAAGACGCTGGTGGTTACACTGAAGCTTTCTTT
v_call: TRBV4-1
d_call: .
j_call: TRBJ1-1
clone_size: few

cdr3_aa: CASRTTGTPFNEQFF
cdr3_nt: TGTGCCAGCAGGACTACCGGGACTCCCTTTAATGAGCAGTTCTTC
v_call: TRBV5-6
d_call: .
j_call: TRBJ2-1
clone_size: few

cdr3_aa: CSAPTSAGRSHEQYF
cdr3_nt: TGCAGTGCTCCCACGTCAGCGGGCCGCTCTCACGAGCAGTACTTC
v_call: TRBV20-1
d_call: .
j_call: TRBJ2-7
clone_size: .

cdr3_aa: CAWSRASYEQYF
cdr3_nt: TGTGCCTGGAGTCGGGCGTCCTACGAGCAGTACTTC
v_call: TRBV30
d_call: .
j_call: TRBJ2-7
clone_size: .

cdr3_aa: CASSSLQGLEQFF
cdr3_nt: TGTGCCAGCAGCTCCCTACAGGGGTTGGAGCAGTTCTTC
v_call: TRBV13
d_call: TRBD1
j_call: TRBJ2-1
clone_size: many

cdr3_aa: CASSMTGGSRTDTQYF
cdr3_nt: TGTGCCAGTAGTATGACTGGGGGGAGTAGGACAGATACGCAGTATTTT
v_call: TRBV19
d_call: .
j_call: TRBJ2-3
clone_size: many

cdr3_aa: CASSLALAGKETQYF
cdr3_nt: TGTGCCAGCAGCTTAGCGCTGGCAGGGAAAGAGACCCAGTACTTC
v_call: TRBV7-2
d_call: .
j_call: TRBJ2-5
clone_size: many

cdr3_aa: CASKKYNEQFF
cdr3_nt: TGTGCCAGCAAGAAGTACAATGAGCAGTTCTTC
v_call: TRBV6-2/TRBV6-3
d_call: .
j_call: TRBJ2-1
clone_size: many

cdr3_aa: CASSQDGQGGEQYF
cdr3_nt: TGCGCCAGCAGCCAAGATGGACAGGGTGGTGAGCAGTACTTC
v_call: TRBV4-1
d_call: TRBD1
j_call: TRBJ2-7
clone_size: many

cdr3_aa: CASSFGRGNSSNQPQHF
cdr3_nt: TGCGCCAGCAGCTTCGGCAGGGGCAACTCAAGCAATCAGCCCCAGCATTTT
v_call: TRBV5-1
d_call: .
j_call: TRBJ1-5
clone_size: many

cdr3_aa: CASSPGTSGTYEQYF
cdr3_nt: TGCGCCAGCAGCCCAGGGACTAGCGGGACCTACGAGCAGTACTTC
v_call: TRBV4-3
d_call: TRBD2
j_call: TRBJ2-7
clone_size: many

cdr3_aa: CASRSGSQPQHF
cdr3_nt: TGTGCCAGCAGATCGGGAAGTCAGCCCCAGCATTTT
v_call: TRBV12-3/TRBV12-4
d_call: .
j_call: TRBJ1-5
clone_size: .

cdr3_aa: CASIRTGRLDTQYF
cdr3_nt: TGTGCCAGTATCAGGACAGGGAGGTTAGATACGCAGTATTTT
v_call: TRBV19
d_call: TRBD1
j_call: TRBJ2-3
clone_size: many

cdr3_aa: CASSLGTGGLDTRYF
cdr3_nt: TGCGCCAGCAGCTTGGGGACAGGGGGCTTGGATACGCGGTATTTT
v_call: TRBV5-1
d_call: TRBD1
j_call: TRBJ2-3
clone_size: .

cdr3_aa: CASSLVIAGDLSYEQYF
cdr3_nt: TGCGCCAGCAGCTTGGTAATAGCGGGAGACCTATCCTACGAGCAGTACTTC
v_call: TRBV5-1
d_call: TRBD2
j_call: TRBJ2-7
clone_size: many

cdr3_aa: CASSQVEGTDTEAFF
cdr3_nt: TGCGCCAGCAGCCAAGTGGAAGGGACCGATACTGAAGCTTTCTTT
v_call: TRBV4-1
d_call: .
j_call: TRBJ1-1
clone_size: many

cdr3_aa: CASSSSHEQYF
cdr3_nt: TGTGCCAGCAGTTCTAGCCACGAGCAGTACTTC
v_call: TRBV6-5
d_call: .
j_call: TRBJ2-7
clone_size: many

cdr3_aa: CSAEGGLSGEQYF
cdr3_nt: TGCAGTGCTGAGGGGGGACTTTCGGGGGAGCAGTACTTC
v_call: TRBV20-1
d_call: .
j_call: TRBJ2-7
clone_size: many

cdr3_aa: CSVAAGTGELFF
cdr3_nt: TGCAGCGTTGCGGCAGGCACCGGGGAGCTGTTTTTT
v_call: TRBV29-1
d_call: .
j_call: TRBJ2-2
clone_size: many

cdr3_aa: CASSNMGGGYNEQFF
cdr3_nt: TGTGCCAGCAGTAACATGGGGGGGGGCTACAATGAGCAGTTCTTC
v_call: TRBV7-9
d_call: TRBD2
j_call: TRBJ2-1
clone_size: .

cdr3_aa: CASSLPRTSGRAKNIQYF
cdr3_nt: TGTGCCAGCAGTCTCCCCCGAACTAGCGGGAGGGCCAAAAACATTCAGTACTTC
v_call: TRBV28
d_call: TRBD2
j_call: TRBJ2-4
clone_size: many

cdr3_aa: CATSTPTSGISYNEQFF
cdr3_nt: TGTGCCACCAGCACACCGACTAGCGGGATCTCCTACAATGAGCAGTTCTTC
v_call: TRBV15
d_call: TRBD2
j_call: TRBJ2-1
clone_size: few

cdr3_aa: CASSPRPGLAVYEQYF
cdr3_nt: TGTGCCAGCAGTCCAAGACCGGGACTAGCGGTCTACGAGCAGTACTTC
v_call: TRBV28
d_call: TRBD2
j_call: TRBJ2-7
clone_size: medium-sized